Listed below are T cell receptor beta chains from one sample, sequenced in a study of shared clonotypes between healthy human individuals. Data came from immunoSEQ multiplex PCR; TCRdb stores just in-frame clones and leaves some out. The data contain 1.5 million to 2.5 million clones, just under 95% of them singletons. Sequenced material: naive CD8+ T cells sorted from blood. These receptors were collected from a man younger than 35 in good health. Each CDR3 is given with its conserved first and last residue. D genes are given only for firm matches. The listing skips clone size in some rows; elsewhere it reads once, few, many or a size class.

J: TRBJ2-2; size: NA; D: NA; V: TRBV13; DNA: TGTGCCAGCAGAATAGGGGCACGGTTTGGGGAGCTGTTTTTT; CDR3: CASRIGARFGELFF
J: TRBJ2-3; size: NA; D: NA; V: TRBV9; DNA: TGTGCCAGCAGCATAGGGGTCAGTATCACAGATACGCAGTATTTT; CDR3: CASSIGVSITDTQYF
J: TRBJ2-7; size: NA; D: TRBD1; V: TRBV27; DNA: TGTGCCAGCAGGCGACAGGGTTTGATCGACGAGCAGTACTTC; CDR3: CASRRQGLIDEQYF
J: TRBJ2-5; size: NA; D: TRBD2; V: TRBV7-9; DNA: TGTGCCAGCAGCTTAATAAGCGGGGGTGCGGAGACCCAGTACTTC; CDR3: CASSLISGGAETQYF
J: TRBJ1-4; size: NA; D: TRBD1; V: TRBV27; DNA: TGTGCCAGCAGTGCAAATCAGGGGGCGCGTGAAAAACTGTTTTTT; CDR3: CASSANQGAREKLFF
J: TRBJ1-2; size: NA; D: NA; V: TRBV27; DNA: TGTGCCAGCAGACGGGGGGACGGCTACACCTTC; CDR3: CASRRGDGYTF
J: TRBJ2-1; size: NA; D: NA; V: TRBV29-1; DNA: TGCAGCGTCGAAACAGTTCGGGGCCTTAATGAGCAGTTCTTC; CDR3: CSVETVRGLNEQFF
J: TRBJ2-5; size: NA; D: NA; V: TRBV7-7; DNA: TGTGCTAGCAGCTTAGGATGGGGCTGGACAGACCAAGAGACCCAGTACTTC; CDR3: CASSLGWGWTDQETQYF
J: TRBJ2-1; size: NA; D: TRBD2; V: TRBV6-5; DNA: TGTGCCAGCAGTTACAAGGCGGGAGGGCCTGTCAATGAGCAGTTCTTC; CDR3: CASSYKAGGPVNEQFF
J: TRBJ2-1; size: NA; D: TRBD1; V: TRBV15; DNA: TGTGCCACCAGCGGAAGACAGGGGGTCGTCGATGAGCAGTTCTTC; CDR3: CATSGRQGVVDEQFF
J: TRBJ2-7; size: NA; D: TRBD2; V: TRBV27; DNA: TGTGCCAGCAGAGGGACTAGTGGATTCTACGAGCAGTACTTC; CDR3: CASRGTSGFYEQYF
J: TRBJ2-3; size: NA; D: NA; V: TRBV27; DNA: TGTGCCAGCAGTTCAGCAGATACGCAGTATTTT; CDR3: CASSSADTQYF
J: TRBJ2-3; size: NA; D: TRBD1; V: TRBV4-3; DNA: TGCGCCAGCAGCGCGGACAGGGGACCAGATACGCAGTATTTT; CDR3: CASSADRGPDTQYF
J: TRBJ2-2; size: NA; D: NA; V: TRBV4-1; DNA: TGCGCCAGCAGCCTCATGGATGGAGGGGAGCTGTTTTTT; CDR3: CASSLMDGGELFF
J: TRBJ1-6; size: NA; D: NA; V: TRBV27; DNA: TGTGCCAGCAGTTCGTGGGGGGGGCTTAAAAATTCACCCCTCCACTTT; CDR3: CASSSWGGLKNSPLHF
J: TRBJ2-6; size: NA; D: NA; V: TRBV27; DNA: TGTGCCAGCACCTCCCTAGGGGTCTCTGGGGCCAACGTCCTGACTTTC; CDR3: CASTSLGVSGANVLTF
J: TRBJ1-5; size: NA; D: TRBD1; V: TRBV7-8; DNA: TGTGCCAGCAGCGCAGACAGGGCTGATCAGCCCCAGCATTTT; CDR3: CASSADRADQPQHF
J: TRBJ1-6; size: NA; D: NA; V: TRBV27; DNA: TGTGCCAGCAGTTTATCCAAATTCGGGGGCCCGAATTCACCCCTCCACTTT; CDR3: CASSLSKFGGPNSPLHF
J: TRBJ2-2; size: NA; D: TRBD2; V: TRBV9; DNA: TGTGCCAGCAGCGTAGGTCTCTCCCTAGCGGGGAACACCGGGGAGCTGTTTTTT; CDR3: CASSVGLSLAGNTGELFF
J: TRBJ1-2; size: NA; D: NA; V: TRBV7-9; DNA: TGTGCCAGCAGCCCATGGGGGGATGGCTACACCTTC; CDR3: CASSPWGDGYTF
J: TRBJ2-2; size: NA; D: TRBD1; V: TRBV7-8; DNA: TGTGCCAGCAGACCAACAGGGGGGTACACCGGGGAGCTGTTTTTT; CDR3: CASRPTGGYTGELFF
J: TRBJ2-5; size: NA; D: NA; V: TRBV2; DNA: TGTGCCAGCAGTGAACCGGCAGGCCAAGAGACCCAGTACTTC; CDR3: CASSEPAGQETQYF
J: TRBJ1-4; size: once; D: NA; V: TRBV7-9; DNA: TGTGCCAGCAGCTTAGGGACGGGGGAAAAACTGTTTTTT; CDR3: CASSLGTGEKLFF
J: TRBJ2-2; size: NA; D: NA; V: TRBV7-8; DNA: TGTGCCAGCAGCCTCATCCTCAGCGGGCCCACCGGGGAGCTGTTTTTT; CDR3: CASSLILSGPTGELFF
J: TRBJ2-7; size: NA; D: NA; V: TRBV11-2; DNA: TGTGCCAGCAGCTTTAGTAGTCCCTCCTACGAGCAGTACTTC; CDR3: CASSFSSPSYEQYF